This is a list of T cell receptor beta chains from one sample in a study of Ad26.COV2.S vaccination and SARS-CoV-2 variants. Sequencing used immunoSEQ multiplex PCR; TCRdb keeps in-frame clones, though not all of them. The data show 350,000 to 450,000 clones, under 95% seen once. Sequenced here: peripheral blood, sampled after recovery from COVID-19. These receptors were obtained from a human donor who had recovered from COVID-19. Each CDR3 is given with its conserved first and last residue. The order of the fields is clone size, V gene, J gene, D gene, CDR3 protein, CDR3 DNA. A D gene is named only where the DNA matches it firmly. Size is stated for part of the rows, as once, few or many counts, or as a class when the clone is expanded.

-,TRBV9,TRBJ2-2,TRBD2,CASSEPRVAGTNTGELFF,TGTGCCAGCAGCGAACCCAGGGTAGCGGGGACGAACACCGGGGAGCTGTTTTTT
-,TRBV5-4,TRBJ2-1,-,CASSHDSSSYNEQFF,TGTGCCAGCAGTCACGACAGCAGCTCCTACAATGAGCAGTTCTTC
once,TRBV9,TRBJ2-7,TRBD1,CASSETPGQSYEQYF,TGTGCCAGCAGCGAAACCCCGGGACAGTCCTACGAGCAGTACTTC
-,TRBV21-1,TRBJ2-6,-,CASSTPGTGPSGGANVLTF,TGTGCCAGCAGCACGCCCGGGACAGGACCATCTGGTGGGGCCAACGTCCTGACTTTC
-,TRBV29-1,TRBJ2-5,-,CSFRDQPQETQYF,TGCAGTTTTAGGGATCAACCCCAGGAGACCCAGTACTTC
-,TRBV5-1,TRBJ2-6,-,CASSFGDVLTF,TGCGCCAGCAGCTTTGGTGACGTCCTGACTTTC
-,TRBV10-3,TRBJ1-4,TRBD1,CAISPGQGAEKLFF,TGTGCCATCAGTCCGGGACAGGGGGCCGAAAAACTGTTTTTT
once,TRBV7-9,TRBJ2-1,TRBD1,CASHRGQYNEQFF,TGTGCCAGCCACAGGGGGCAGTACAATGAGCAGTTCTTC
-,TRBV10-1,TRBJ2-3,TRBD1,CASSEFRGSTDTQYF,TGCGCCAGCAGTGAGTTCAGGGGGAGCACAGATACGCAGTATTTT
-,TRBV6-1,TRBJ2-7,-,CASSDRSGAGEQYF,TGTGCCAGCAGTGACAGGTCAGGGGCCGGCGAGCAGTACTTC
-,TRBV2,TRBJ1-1,-,CASRALEAFF,TGTGCCAGCAGGGCCCTGGAAGCTTTCTTT
-,TRBV27,TRBJ2-1,TRBD1,CASVGTGGNVEQFF,TGTGCCAGCGTTGGCACAGGGGGTAATGTTGAGCAGTTCTTC
-,TRBV7-6,TRBJ2-1,TRBD2,CASSPRLAGGRNEQFF,TGTGCCAGCAGCCCAAGACTAGCGGGGGGGAGGAATGAGCAGTTCTTC
-,TRBV27,TRBJ1-5,TRBD1,CASRSPGTGGNQPQHF,TGTGCCAGCAGATCACCCGGGACAGGGGGCAATCAGCCCCAGCATTTT